This T cell receptor (beta chain) appears in the sequencing data of a study of T cell responses to AZD1222 COVID-19 vaccine. Study as a whole: Investigators merged groups given second doses at roughly 4 or roughly 12 weeks.

Trimming left V 5 bases short and J 5 bases short, with 12 bases between. The CDR3 is 14 amino acids. Looked up from germline, CDR1 is SSHAT and CDR2 is FNYEAQ (reference sequence). Study-wide results and caveats: CD4 TCRs covered the whole spike, strongest at regions 160-218 and 743-854. There were mostly white British donors and more females than males, and clonal diversity was possibly underestimated. Only 6 or 7 people who got AZD1222 tested seropositive at baseline.

Points on this clone: Its cognate antigen is unknown.

Assay: immunoSEQ multiplex PCR; the TCRdb copy retains only in-frame clones and omits some. The sample records around 180,000 clones, around 90% being singletons. This sequence was found in an adult in good health. The chain recombines TRBV7-7 with TRBJ1-4; TRBD1 is a possible D gene (6 bases). The sequencing here drew on peripheral blood, taken on day 0 of AZD1222 vaccination. This chain's CDR3 is CASSHGGGNEKLFF. In DNA form, the CDR3 reads TGTGCCAGCAGCCACGGAGGGGGAAATGAAAAACTGTTTTTT.